This TCR beta chain was profiled in a study of T cells in Graves' hyperthyroidism and ophthalmopathy. Template material for amplifying TCR beta CDR3 regions consisted of RNA transcripts. Initially, a first-round RT-PCR of the TCR CDR3 employed the HTBI primer set. TCRdb itself ran the multiplex PCR reads through MiXCR, one entry per CDR3 protein. The sample has about 360,000 distinct CDR3 sequences, approximately 13% seen once. Newly diagnosed hyperthyroidism, duration under 2 months, in patients aged 18 to 65. The diagnostic basis comprised clinical symptoms, serum thyroxine and TRAb, thyroid ultrasound and orbital computed tomography. The specimen sequenced was blood. The TCR sequence derives from a woman aged 18 to 35 with Graves' hyperthyroidism.

The CDR3 region is CASSLLGRYNEQFF. Written as DNA, the CDR3 is TGTGCCAGCAGTTTGTTGGGCAGATACAATGAGCAGTTCTTC. The chain uses TRBV27 and TRBJ2-1; D ambiguous. The CDR3 has 14 residues. Germline-derived CDR1 and CDR2 are MNHEY and SMNVEV (reference sequence). V lost 3 bases to trimming and J lost 4 bases, with 10 bases between them.